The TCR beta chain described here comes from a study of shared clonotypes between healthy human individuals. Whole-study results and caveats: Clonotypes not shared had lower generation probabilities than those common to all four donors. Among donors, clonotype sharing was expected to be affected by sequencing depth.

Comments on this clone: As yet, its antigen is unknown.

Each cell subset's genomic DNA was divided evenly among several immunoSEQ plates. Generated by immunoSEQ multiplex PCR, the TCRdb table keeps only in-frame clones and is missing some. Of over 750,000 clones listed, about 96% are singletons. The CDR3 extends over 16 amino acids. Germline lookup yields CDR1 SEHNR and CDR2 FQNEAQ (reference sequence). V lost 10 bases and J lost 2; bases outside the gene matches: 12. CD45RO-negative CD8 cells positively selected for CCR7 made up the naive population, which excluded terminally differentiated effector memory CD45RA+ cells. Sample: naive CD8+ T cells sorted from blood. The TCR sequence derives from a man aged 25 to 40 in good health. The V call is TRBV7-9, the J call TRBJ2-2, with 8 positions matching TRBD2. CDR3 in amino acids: CAILLREGGNTGELFF. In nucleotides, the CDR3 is TGTGCCATCCTATTACGGGAGGGCGGAAACACCGGGGAGCTGTTTTTT. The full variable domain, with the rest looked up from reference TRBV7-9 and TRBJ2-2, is DTGVSQNPRHKITKRGQNVTFRCDPISEHNRLYWYRQTLGQGPEFLTYFQNEAQLEKSRLLSDRFSAERPKGSFSTLEIQRTEQGDSAMYLCAILLREGGNTGELFFGEGSRLTVL.